This T cell receptor (beta chain) was profiled in a study of T cells in Graves' hyperthyroidism and ophthalmopathy. TCR beta CDR3 regions were amplified from RNA. HTBI primers were used for first-round RT-PCR of the TCR CDR3. TCRdb independently ran MiXCR on the multiplex PCR reads; one entry per CDR3 protein. The sample records approximately 300,000 distinct CDR3 sequences, 16% being singletons. About this clonotype itself: The junction differs from germline at one of its ends, possibly a read error.

The germline V gene has CDR1 SGHRS and CDR2 YFSETQ. This CDR3 has 15 residues. This sequence joins TRBV5-1 and TRBJ2-3, with D perhaps TRBD1 (5 bases). The sequence was obtained from a man aged 25-45 years with Graves' hyperthyroidism. Sequencing was carried out using blood. Here the CDR3 reads CASGLSKGIADTQYF. The CDR3 region has the DNA TGCGCCAGCGGCTTGAGCAAGGGGATCGCAGATACGCAGTATTTT.